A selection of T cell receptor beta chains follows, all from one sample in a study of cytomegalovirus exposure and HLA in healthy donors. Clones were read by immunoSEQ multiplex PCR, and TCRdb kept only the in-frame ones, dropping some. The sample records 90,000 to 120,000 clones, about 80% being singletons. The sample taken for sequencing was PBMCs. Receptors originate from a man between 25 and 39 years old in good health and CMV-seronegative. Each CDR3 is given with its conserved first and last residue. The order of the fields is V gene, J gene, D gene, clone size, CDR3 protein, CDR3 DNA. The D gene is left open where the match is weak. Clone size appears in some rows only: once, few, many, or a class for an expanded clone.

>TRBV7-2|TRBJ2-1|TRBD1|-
CASSLGPGQFNEQFF
TGTGCCAGCAGCTTAGGACCGGGACAGTTCAATGAGCAGTTCTTC
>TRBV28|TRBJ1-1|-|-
CAGSTTTDRNTEAFF
TGTGCCGGCAGCACTACGACTGATAGGAACACTGAAGCTTTCTTT
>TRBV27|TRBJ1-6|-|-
CASSLGSFNSPLHF
TGTGCCAGCAGTTTAGGCAGTTTTAATTCACCCCTCCACTTT
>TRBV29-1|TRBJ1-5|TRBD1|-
CSVGQGGSQPQHF
TGCAGCGTTGGTCAGGGGGGAAGTCAGCCCCAGCATTTT
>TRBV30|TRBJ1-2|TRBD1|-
CAWSGRTGGFNGYTF
TGTGCCTGGAGTGGGAGGACAGGGGGGTTTAATGGCTACACCTTC
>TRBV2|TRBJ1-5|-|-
CASSEGIAVLNPTTQRNQPQHF
TGTGCCAGCAGTGAAGGGATCGCGGTTTTGAATCCGACCACGCAACGCAATCAGCCCCAGCATTTT
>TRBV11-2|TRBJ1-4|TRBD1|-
CASSPRTGTGEKLFF
TGTGCCAGCAGCCCGCGGACAGGGACCGGTGAAAAACTGTTTTTT
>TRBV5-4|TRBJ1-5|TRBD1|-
CASSKGTGQNQPQHF
TGTGCCAGCAGCAAGGGGACAGGGCAAAATCAGCCCCAGCATTTT
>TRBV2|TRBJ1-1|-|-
CASSMTAPAFF
TGTGCCAGCAGCATGACAGCGCCGGCTTTCTTT
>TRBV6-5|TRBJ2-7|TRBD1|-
CASRKQGYEQYF
TGTGCCAGCAGAAAACAGGGGTACGAGCAGTACTTC
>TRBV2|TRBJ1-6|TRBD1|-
CASSGPGRGRGSYNSPLHF
TGTGCCAGCAGTGGCCCCGGCAGGGGGCGCGGGTCCTATAATTCACCCCTCCACTTT
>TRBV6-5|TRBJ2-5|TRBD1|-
CASRTGGSETQYF
TGTGCCAGCAGGACAGGGGGCTCCGAGACCCAGTACTTC
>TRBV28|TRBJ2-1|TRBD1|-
CASITGELSYNEQFF
TGTGCCAGCATCACAGGGGAACTCTCCTACAATGAGCAGTTCTTC
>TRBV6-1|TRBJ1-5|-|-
CASRGSNQPQHF
TGTGCCAGCAGGGGCAGCAATCAGCCCCAGCATTTT
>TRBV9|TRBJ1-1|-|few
CASSVVTREGGTEAFF
TGTGCCAGCAGCGTAGTAACAAGGGAGGGGGGGACTGAAGCTTTCTTT
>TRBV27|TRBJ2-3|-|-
CASHLGGTQYF
TGTGCCAGCCACCTGGGCGGGACGCAGTATTTT
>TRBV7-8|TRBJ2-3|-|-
CASSLEGRGGTDTQYF
TGTGCCAGCAGCTTAGAGGGGCGGGGCGGCACAGATACGCAGTATTTT
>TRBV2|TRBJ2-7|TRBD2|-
CASRRTSSYEQYF
TGTGCCAGCAGACGGACTAGCTCCTACGAGCAGTACTTC
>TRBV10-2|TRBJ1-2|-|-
CASSESGQGLGGYTF
TGCGCCAGCAGTGAGTCTGGGCAGGGACTCGGTGGCTACACCTTC
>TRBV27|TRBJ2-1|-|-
CASSALLDSVNEQFF
TGTGCCAGCAGTGCCCTCCTAGATTCAGTGAATGAGCAGTTCTTC
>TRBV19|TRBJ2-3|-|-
CASTLRGWADTQYF
TGTGCCAGTACTCTCCGGGGGTGGGCAGATACGCAGTATTTT
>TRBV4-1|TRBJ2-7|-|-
CASSQLAEGTYEQYF
TGCGCCAGCAGCCAACTAGCTGAGGGAACCTACGAGCAGTACTTC
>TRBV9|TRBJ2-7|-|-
CASSGGAYEQYF
TGTGCCAGCAGCGGGGGAGCCTACGAGCAGTACTTC
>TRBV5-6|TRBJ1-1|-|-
CASSPMTRLNTEAFF
TGTGCCAGCAGCCCGATGACACGACTGAACACTGAAGCTTTCTTT
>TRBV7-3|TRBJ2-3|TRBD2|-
CASSLTLAGVDTQYF
TGTGCCAGCAGCTTAACCCTAGCGGGGGTAGATACGCAGTATTTT
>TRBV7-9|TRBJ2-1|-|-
CASSFFGVADNERFF
TGTGCCAGCAGCTTCTTTGGGGTAGCGGACAATGAGCGGTTCTTC
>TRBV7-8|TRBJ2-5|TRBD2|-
CASSLAGGVGTQYF
TGTGCCAGCAGCTTAGCGGGAGGGGTGGGGACCCAGTACTTC